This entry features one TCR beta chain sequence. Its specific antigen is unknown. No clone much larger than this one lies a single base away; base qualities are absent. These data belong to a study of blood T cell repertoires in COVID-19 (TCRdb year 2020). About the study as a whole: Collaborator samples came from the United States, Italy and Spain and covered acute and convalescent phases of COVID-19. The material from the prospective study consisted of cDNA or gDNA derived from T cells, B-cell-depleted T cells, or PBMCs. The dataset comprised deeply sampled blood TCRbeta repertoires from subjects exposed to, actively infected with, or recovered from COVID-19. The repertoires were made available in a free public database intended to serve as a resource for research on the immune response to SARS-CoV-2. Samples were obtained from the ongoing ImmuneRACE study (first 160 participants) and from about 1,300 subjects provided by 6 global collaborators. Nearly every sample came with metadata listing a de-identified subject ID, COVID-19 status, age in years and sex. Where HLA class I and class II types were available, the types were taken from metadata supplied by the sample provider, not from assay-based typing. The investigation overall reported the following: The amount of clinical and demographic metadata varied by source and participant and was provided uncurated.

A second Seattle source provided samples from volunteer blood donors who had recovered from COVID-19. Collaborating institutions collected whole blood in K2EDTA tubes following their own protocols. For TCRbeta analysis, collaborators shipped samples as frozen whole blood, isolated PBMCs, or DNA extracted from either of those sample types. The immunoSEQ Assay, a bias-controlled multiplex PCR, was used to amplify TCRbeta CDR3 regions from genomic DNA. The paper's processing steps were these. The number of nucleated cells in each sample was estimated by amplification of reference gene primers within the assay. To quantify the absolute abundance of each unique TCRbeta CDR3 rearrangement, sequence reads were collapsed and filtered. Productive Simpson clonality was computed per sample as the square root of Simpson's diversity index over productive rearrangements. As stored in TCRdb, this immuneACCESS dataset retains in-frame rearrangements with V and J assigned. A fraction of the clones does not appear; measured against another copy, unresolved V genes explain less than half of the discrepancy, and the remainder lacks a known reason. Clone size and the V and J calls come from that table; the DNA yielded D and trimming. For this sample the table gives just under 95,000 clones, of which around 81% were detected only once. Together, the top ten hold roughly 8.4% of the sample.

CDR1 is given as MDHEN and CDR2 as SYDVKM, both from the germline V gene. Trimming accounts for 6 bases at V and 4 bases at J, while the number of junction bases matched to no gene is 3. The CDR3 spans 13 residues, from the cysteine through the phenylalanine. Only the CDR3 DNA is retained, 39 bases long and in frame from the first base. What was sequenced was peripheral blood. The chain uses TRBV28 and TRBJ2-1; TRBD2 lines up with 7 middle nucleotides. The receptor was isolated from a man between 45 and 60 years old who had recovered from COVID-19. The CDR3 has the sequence CASREGGYNEQFF. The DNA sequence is TGTGCCAGCAGGGAGGGAGGGTACAATGAGCAGTTCTTC.